Reported below is one TCR beta chain. The DNA ends 3 residues before the CDR3 does, and the rest of the CDR3 is filled in from the germline J gene. CDR3 length: 16 amino acids. CDR1 and CDR2 (germline): SNHLY, FYNNEI. This sample was included in a study of T cells in women clearing cervical HPV infection. Study as a whole: Donors had HPV16-related CIN3 or worse; 2 had invasive cancer. For cases, blood was sampled a median about 140 days after lesion detection, interquartile range roughly 80 to 200 days.

All donors had a single incident cervical HPV16 infection, not prevalent. immunoSEQ multiplex PCR used an average of approximately 1,300 ng genomic DNA. Assay: immunoSEQ multiplex PCR; the TCRdb copy retains only in-frame clones and omits some. The specimen's table records under 45,000 clones. This chain connects TRBV2 to TRBJ1-2; a weak D match, TRBD1 (6 bases). This sequence was found in a woman between 18 and 75 years old with a cervical HPV16 infection that either progressed to CIN3+ or cleared (not recorded which). The specimen was blood buffy coat. The CDR3 here is CASSDPLAGGPGEYTF. The sequenced CDR3 bases are TGTGCCAGCAGTGATCCCCTAGCGGGGGGGCCTGGTGAG.